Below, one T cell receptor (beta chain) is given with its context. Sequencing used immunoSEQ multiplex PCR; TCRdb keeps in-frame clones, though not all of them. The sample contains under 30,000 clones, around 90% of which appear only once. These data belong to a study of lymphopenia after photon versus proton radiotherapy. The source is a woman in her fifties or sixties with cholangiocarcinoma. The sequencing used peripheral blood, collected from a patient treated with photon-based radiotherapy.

CDR3 in DNA: TGTGCTAGTGGTTTGAGGCAGGGCCGCACAGATACGCAGTATTTT. Translated: CASGLRQGRTDTQYF. The V call is TRBV12-5, the J call TRBJ2-3; D possibly corresponds to TRBD1 (5 bases). The CDR3 spans 15 residues. Per germline, CDR1 LGHNT and CDR2 FRNRAP. Deletions cut 2 bases from V and 1 base from J, with 10 bases between. The entire variable domain, with the rest obtained from reference TRBV12-5 and TRBJ2-3, is as follows: DARVTQTPRHKVTEMGQEVTMRCQPILGHNTVFWYRQTMMQGLELLAYFRNRAPLDDSGMPKDRFSAEMPDATLATLKIQPSEPRDSAVYFCASGLRQGRTDTQYFGPGTRLTVL.